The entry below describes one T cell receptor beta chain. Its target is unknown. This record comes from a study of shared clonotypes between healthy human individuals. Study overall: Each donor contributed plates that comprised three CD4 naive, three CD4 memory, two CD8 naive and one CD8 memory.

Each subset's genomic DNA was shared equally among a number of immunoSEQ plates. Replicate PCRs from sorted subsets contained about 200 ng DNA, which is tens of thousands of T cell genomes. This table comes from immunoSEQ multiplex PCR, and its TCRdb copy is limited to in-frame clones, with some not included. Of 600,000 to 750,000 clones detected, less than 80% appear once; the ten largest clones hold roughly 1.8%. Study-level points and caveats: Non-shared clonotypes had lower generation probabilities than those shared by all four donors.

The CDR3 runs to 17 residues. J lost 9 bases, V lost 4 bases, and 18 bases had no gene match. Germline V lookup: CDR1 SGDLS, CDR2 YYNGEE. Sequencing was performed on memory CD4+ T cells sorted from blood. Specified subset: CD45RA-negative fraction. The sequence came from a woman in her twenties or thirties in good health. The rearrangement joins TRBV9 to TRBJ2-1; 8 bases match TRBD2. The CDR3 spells CASSPPGGGGIGGEQFF. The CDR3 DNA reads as TGTGCCAGCAGCCCCCCCGGGGGGGGCGGGATTGGGGGTGAGCAGTTCTTC.